This T cell receptor (beta chain) derives from a study of OX40 agonist ivuxolimab in advanced cancers. Produced via immunoSEQ multiplex PCR; TCRdb's table is partial and in-frame only. The sample shows more than 45,000 clones, approximately 84% of them seen only once. CDR1 and CDR2 (germline): SEHNR, FQNEAQ (reference sequence). Unmatched junction bases numbered 12, after V lost 2 bases and J lost 6 bases. The CDR3 has 17 amino acids. V is TRBV7-9 and J is TRBJ2-3; 9 bases agree with TRBD2. This sequence was found in an adult with an advanced solid tumor such as melanoma, head and neck, liver or kidney cancer. Sequencing used CD4+ or CD8+ T cells sorted from blood, obtained in a trial of the OX40 agonist ivuxolimab. CDR3 protein: CASSLISLAGFVDTQYF. The CDR3 DNA sequence: TGTGCCAGCAGCTTAATCTCTCTAGCGGGATTTGTCGATACGCAGTATTTT.